Listed here are 27 T cell receptor beta chains from one sample, sequenced in a study of beta chain features in type 1 diabetes. General observations from the study: Researchers report that Type 1 diabetes patients had moderately but significantly shorter TCRB CDR3s across all four CD4+ subsets.

Since all of the isolated RNA was reverse transcribed, expressed TCRB transcripts were what got sequenced. Assay: immunoSEQ multiplex PCR; the TCRdb copy retains only in-frame clones and omits some. The sample shows 230,000 or so clones, 16% of them seen only once. These receptors are not linked to any known antigen. Sequencing was done on a sample of naive CD4+ T cells from blood. The source of these receptors is a man younger than 40 with type 1 diabetes.

This clone has a handful of counts. The chain has TRBV9 and TRBJ2-5, with no clear D. V was clipped by 1 base and J by 2 bases, with 9 bases between them. Germline V CDR1 and CDR2: SGDLS, YYNGEE. The CDR3 has 14 amino acids. The CDR3 is CASSVTPGQETQYF. In nucleotides, the CDR3 is TGTGCCAGCAGCGTAACTCCGGGTCAAGAGACCCAGTACTTC. The variable domain in full, with the rest retrieved from reference TRBV9 and TRBJ2-5, is DSGVTQTPKHLITATGQRVTLRCSPRSGDLSVYWYQQSLDQGLQFLIQYYNGEERAKGNILERFSAQQFPDLHSELNLSSLELGDSALYFCASSVTPGQETQYFGPGTRLLVL.

Only a few counts were recorded for this clone. V and J are TRBV30 and TRBJ1-1; a possible D gene is TRBD1 (5 bases). The V gene's germline CDR1 is GTSNPN and CDR2 SVGIG (reference sequence). The CDR3 extends over 12 amino acids. V lost 4 bases to trimming and J lost 4 bases, with 10 bases between them. The DNA for the CDR3 is TGTGCCTGGATCCGGGGGGGCACTGAAGCTTTCTTT. Its protein is CAWIRGGTEAFF.

V usage is TRBV29-1 and J usage is TRBJ2-2; D ambiguous. Trimming stripped 0 bases from V and 7 bases from J, with 9 bases between. The length of the CDR3 is 13 residues. CDR1 SQVTM and CDR2 ANQGSEA come from the germline V gene. CDR3 nucleotides: TGCAGCGTTGAAGATCGGCTAGACGGGGAGCTGTTTTTT. It specifies CSVEDRLDGELFF.

The CDR3 sequence is CASSQVPSMSVDYGYTF. The CDR3, as DNA: TGCGCCAGCAGCCAAGTTCCCTCGATGTCTGTGGACTATGGCTACACCTTC. This rearrangement joins TRBV4-1 to TRBJ1-2, with D unclear. The CDR3 extends over 17 amino acids. Germline-derived CDR1 and CDR2 are MGHRA and YSYEKL. The V and J ends lost 1 base and 3 bases respectively, with 18 bases between them.

This clone was picked up a small number of times. CDR3 amino acids: CASSLRSSIQYF. The CDR3 bases are TGTGCCAGCAGCTTACGTTCCAGCATTCAGTACTTC. This rearrangement joins TRBV7-9 to TRBJ2-4; D is undetermined. This CDR3 is built from 12 residues. V was trimmed by 2 bases and J by 9 bases, leaving 8 bases between them. The germline gives CDR1 SEHNR, CDR2 FQNEAQ (reference sequence). Complete variable domain (other parts from reference TRBV7-9 and TRBJ2-4): DTGVSQNPRHKITKRGQNVTFRCDPISEHNRLYWYRQTLGQGPEFLTYFQNEAQLEKSRLLSDRFSAERPKGSFSTLEIQRTEQGDSAMYLCASSLRSSIQYFGAGTRLSVL.

Only a few counts were recorded for this clone. The CDR3 sequence: CASSRQGNYEQYF. The CDR3 DNA is TGTGCCAGTAGCAGGCAGGGGAACTACGAGCAGTACTTC. The V call is TRBV19, the J call TRBJ2-7; a possible D gene is TRBD1 (6 bases). From germline, CDR1 is LNHDA and CDR2 SQIVND (reference sequence). V lost 6 bases, J lost 3 bases, and 12 bases lay in between. The CDR3 is 13 residues long.

Remarks on this clone: Other DNA sequences from this sample encode an identical CDR3 as well. J is TRBJ2-1 and V is TRBV29-1; D assignment may be TRBD1 or TRBD2 (5 bases each). From germline, CDR1 is SQVTM and CDR2 ANQGSEA. CDR3 length: 11 amino acids. The V end lost 5 bases, the J end lost 10 bases, and 12 bases lay between the germline ends. CDR3 amino acids: CSVSRWGEQFF. CDR3 coding DNA: TGCAGCGTTTCTCGGTGGGGGGAGCAGTTCTTC.

This clone was seen just once. The CDR3 coding sequence is TGTGCCAGCAGCGTAGGAGGGACGGTTGGAAACACCATATATTTT. As protein: CASSVGGTVGNTIYF. The chain couples TRBV9 to TRBJ1-3; D is perhaps TRBD1 (5 bases). Germline-derived CDR1 and CDR2 are SGDLS and YYNGEE. This CDR3 has 15 amino acids. The germline V and J ends were trimmed by 0 bases and 3 bases, with 10 bases remaining between them.

The chain has TRBV5-1 and TRBJ2-5, with D possibly matching TRBD1 (7 bases). Germline values: CDR1 SGHRS, CDR2 YFSETQ. The CDR3 sequence is 15 residues long. The ends were cut back, 4 bases at V and 3 bases at J, with 16 bases in the middle. The CDR3 here is CASSPRGADEETQYF. The CDR3, as DNA: TGCGCCAGCAGCCCCAGGGGGGCAGATGAAGAGACCCAGTACTTC.

This clone showed up just a few times. This sequence joins TRBV13 and TRBJ1-3; D is uncertain. V was trimmed by 4 bases and J by 1 base, leaving 5 bases between them. This CDR3 region has 13 residues. Germline V CDR1 and CDR2: PRHDT, FYEKMQ (reference sequence). CDR3 protein: CASSSTSGNTIYF. In DNA, the CDR3 is TGTGCCAGCAGCTCAACGTCTGGAAACACCATATATTTT. The complete variable domain, with remaining parts taken from reference TRBV13 and TRBJ1-3, reads AAGVIQSPRHLIKEKRETATLKCYPIPRHDTVYWYQQGPGQDPQFLISFYEKMQSDKGSIPDRFSAQQFSDYHSELNMSSLELGDSALYFCASSSTSGNTIYFGEGSWLTVV.

V usage is TRBV5-1 and J usage is TRBJ2-1; the match to TRBD2 covers 10 bases. This CDR3 has 16 residues. V was clipped by 0 bases and J by 5 bases; unmatched bases: 5. The germline CDR1 and CDR2 sequences are SGHRS and YFSETQ. The CDR3 spells CASSLGSGRADNEQFF. The CDR3 DNA reads TGCGCCAGCAGCTTGGGAAGCGGGAGGGCGGACAATGAGCAGTTCTTC.

Of note for this clone: Within the sample, other DNA sequences also encode this same CDR3. The chain carries TRBV29-1 and TRBJ1-5; 7 bases are a match to TRBD1. The CDR3 spans 12 residues. The V and J ends lost 5 bases and 4 bases, in that order; junction bases with no gene match: 2. Germline V gene lookup returns CDR1 SQVTM and CDR2 ANQGSEA. Written as DNA, the CDR3 is TGCAGCGTTCGACAGGGAAATCAGCCCCAGCATTTT. This gives the protein CSVRQGNQPQHF.

The rearrangement links TRBV4-3 to TRBJ2-7, with D perhaps given as TRBD1 or TRBD2 (6 bases each). V was trimmed by 3 bases and J by 3 bases, leaving 21 bases between them. Germline lookup yields CDR1 LGHNA and CDR2 YSLEER. The CDR3 covers 17 residues. In DNA form, the CDR3 reads TGCGCCAGCAGCCAGGAACCCGAAGGGGGGCCTAGCTACGAGCAGTACTTC. Its translation: CASSQEPEGGPSYEQYF.

The chain joins TRBV15 to TRBJ1-1, with 9 nucleotides matching TRBD1. CDR3 length equals 14 residues. Germline V CDR1 and CDR2: LNHNV, YYDKDF (reference sequence). V shed 6 bases, J shed 7 bases, and the junction held 9 bases outside the gene matches. The CDR3: CATRPGQGRGEAFF. The CDR3 coding sequence is TGTGCCACCAGACCGGGACAGGGACGCGGTGAAGCTTTCTTT.

J is TRBJ2-3 and V is TRBV9, with 7 bases aligning to TRBD1. The CDR3 has 14 amino acids. The V gene's germline CDR1 is SGDLS and CDR2 YYNGEE. V shed 4 bases, J shed 4 bases, and the junction held 6 bases outside the gene matches. CDR3 amino acids: CASSPRGPADTQYF. The DNA of the CDR3 is TGTGCCAGCAGCCCAAGGGGGCCGGCAGATACGCAGTATTTT.

The chain couples TRBV9 to TRBJ1-2; a weak D match, TRBD1 (6 bases). The germline V gene has CDR1 SGDLS and CDR2 YYNGEE. The CDR3 length is 15 residues. V lost 5 bases and J lost 2, with 16 bases in between. The CDR3 bases are TGTGCCAGCAGACCACCTGGGACACCGAACTATGGCTACACCTTC. Translated, it gives CASRPPGTPNYGYTF.

The chain couples TRBV7-9 to TRBJ2-1; D perhaps matches TRBD2 (5 bases). V was trimmed by 7 bases and J by 9 bases, leaving 10 bases between them. CDR3 length: 11 amino acids. Per the germline V gene, CDR1 is SEHNR and CDR2 is FQNEAQ (reference sequence). The CDR3 here is CASTREGEQFF. The CDR3 DNA follows: TGTGCCAGCACCCGAGAGGGTGAGCAGTTCTTC. Using reference TRBV7-9 and TRBJ2-1 for the parts outside the CDR3, the full variable domain is DTGVSQNPRHKITKRGQNVTFRCDPISEHNRLYWYRQTLGQGPEFLTYFQNEAQLEKSRLLSDRFSAERPKGSFSTLEIQRTEQGDSAMYLCASTREGEQFFGPGTRLTVL.

This clone was seen a few times. The CDR3 DNA reads TGCAGCGTTGGTCATAGCTCCTACGAGCAGTACTTC. Translation: CSVGHSSYEQYF. The V and J genes are TRBV29-1 and TRBJ2-7; D is uncertain. Germline loops: CDR1 SQVTM, CDR2 ANQGSEA. The CDR3 is 12 residues long. V lost 4 bases, J lost 0 bases, and 7 bases lay in between.

This clone has only a few counts. The J gene is TRBJ1-4, the V gene TRBV6-1; D is undetermined. The CDR3 is made up of 13 amino acids. Germline CDR1 is MNHNS and CDR2 is SASEGT. V was trimmed by 1 base and J by 4 bases, leaving 4 bases between them. The CDR3 region has the DNA TGTGCCAGCAGTGAAGAGCTTAATGAAAAACTGTTTTTT. Translating gives CASSEELNEKLFF.

The rearrangement joins TRBV9 to TRBJ2-1; 7 nucleotides agree with TRBD1. The CDR3 sequence is 13 residues long. Germline V gives CDR1 SGDLS, CDR2 YYNGEE. The V gene end was trimmed by 4 bases and the J gene end by 4 bases; junction bases not matched to a gene: 2. The CDR3 reads CASSLRGYNEQFF. The CDR3 coding sequence is TGTGCCAGCAGCCTCAGGGGGTACAATGAGCAGTTCTTC.

This sequence joins TRBV2 and TRBJ2-7; D perhaps matches TRBD2 (6 bases). V lost 5 bases to trimming and J lost 5 bases, with 19 bases between them. This CDR3 contains 15 residues. Germline V gives CDR1 SNHLY, CDR2 FYNNEI. The CDR3 DNA reads TGTGCCAGCAGTCCCCGGGGGACGGGGTCCCACGAGCAGTACTTC. This translates into CASSPRGTGSHEQYF.

The chain links TRBV9 to TRBJ2-3; D not certain. The CDR3 length is 13 residues. From germline, CDR1 is SGDLS and CDR2 YYNGEE. With 4 bases removed from V and 2 bases from J, the gap between germline ends came to 8 bases. Here the CDR3 reads CASSSPNTDTQYF. For the CDR3, the DNA is TGTGCCAGCAGCTCACCCAACACAGATACGCAGTATTTT.

This clone was found a few times. DNA for the CDR3: TGCAGCGTTGTGGGACAGGGTGTACGAGAGCAGTTCTTC. Translated: CSVVGQGVREQFF. The V call is TRBV29-1, the J call TRBJ2-1, with TRBD1 matching 9 bases. V lost 4 bases and J lost 10; bases outside the gene matches: 8. Germline lookup yields CDR1 SQVTM and CDR2 ANQGSEA. The CDR3 is made up of 13 amino acids.

This chain uses TRBV29-1 with TRBJ2-7, with a possible D match to TRBD1 (5 bases). The CDR3 has 14 residues. Trimming shortened V by 6 bases and J by 6 bases, and 21 bases separated the two germline ends. CDR1 and CDR2 (germline): SQVTM, ANQGSEA. The CDR3 here is CSVGQRPGNREQYF. CDR3 sequence (DNA): TGCAGCGTGGGCCAAAGGCCAGGGAACCGCGAGCAGTACTTC.

In its sample, this clone was seen a few times. The chain is built from TRBV4-3 and TRBJ2-1, with TRBD2 matching 12 bases. CDR1 is LGHNA and CDR2 is YSLEER in the germline V gene. V shed 0 bases, J shed 5 bases, and the junction held 14 bases outside the gene matches. The CDR3 sequence is 20 residues long. The CDR3 DNA sequence: TGCGCCAGCAGCCAAGAAAGAGCACGGCTGTGGACTAGCGGGAACAATGAGCAGTTCTTC. Translation gives CASSQERARLWTSGNNEQFF.

The rearrangement uses TRBV29-1 and TRBJ1-4; unclear D gene. CDR1 is SQVTM and CDR2 is ANQGSEA in the germline V gene. This CDR3 has 14 residues. V was pared by 0 bases and J by 8 bases, with 13 bases between. In nucleotides, the CDR3 is TGCAGCGTTGAAGACCGAGACATCCGGGAAAAACTGTTTTTT. Its translation: CSVEDRDIREKLFF.

In its sample, this clone was seen a few times. V is TRBV9 and J is TRBJ2-5; D perhaps matches TRBD1 (5 bases). The CDR3 extends over 14 amino acids. Trimming shortened V by 0 bases and J by 6 bases, and 12 bases separated the two germline ends. The germline V gene encodes CDR1 SGDLS and CDR2 YYNGEE. CDR3 protein: CASSVEAGMKTQYF. Written as DNA, the CDR3 is TGTGCCAGCAGCGTAGAAGCAGGGATGAAGACCCAGTACTTC.